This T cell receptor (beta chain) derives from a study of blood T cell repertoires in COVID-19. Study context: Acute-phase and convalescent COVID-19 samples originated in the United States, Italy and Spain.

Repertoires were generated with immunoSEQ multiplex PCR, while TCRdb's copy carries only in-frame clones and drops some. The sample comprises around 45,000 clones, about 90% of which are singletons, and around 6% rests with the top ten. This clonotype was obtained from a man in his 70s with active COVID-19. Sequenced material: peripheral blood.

The CDR3 DNA reads TGTGCCAGCAGTACCGGACAGGGCGACTATGGCTACACCTTC. It specifies CASSTGQGDYGYTF. The chain uses TRBV6-6 and TRBJ1-2, with 8 bases fitting TRBD1. V lost 5 bases to trimming and J lost 3 bases; unmatched junction nucleotides: 5. CDR3 size: 14 residues. In germline, CDR1 is MNHNY, CDR2 SVGAGI (reference sequence).